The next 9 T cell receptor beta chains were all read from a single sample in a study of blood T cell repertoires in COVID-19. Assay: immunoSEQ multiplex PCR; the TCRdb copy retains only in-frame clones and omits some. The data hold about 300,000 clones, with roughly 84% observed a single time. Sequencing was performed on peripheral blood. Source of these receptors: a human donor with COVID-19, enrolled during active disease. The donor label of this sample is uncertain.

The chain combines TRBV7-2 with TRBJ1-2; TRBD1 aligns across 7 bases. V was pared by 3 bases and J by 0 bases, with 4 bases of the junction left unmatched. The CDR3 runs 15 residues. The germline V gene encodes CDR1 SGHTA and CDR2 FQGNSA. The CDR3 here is CASSLDRTSNYGYTF. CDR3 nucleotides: TGTGCCAGCAGCTTGGACAGGACCTCTAACTATGGCTACACCTTC.

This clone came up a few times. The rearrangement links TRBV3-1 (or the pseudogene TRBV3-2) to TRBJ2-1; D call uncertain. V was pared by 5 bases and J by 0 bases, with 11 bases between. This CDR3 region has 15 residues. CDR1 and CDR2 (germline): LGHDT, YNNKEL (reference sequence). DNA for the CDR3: TGTGCCAGCAGCTTCACTCGTAGCTCCTACAATGAGCAGTTCTTC. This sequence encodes CASSFTRSSYNEQFF.

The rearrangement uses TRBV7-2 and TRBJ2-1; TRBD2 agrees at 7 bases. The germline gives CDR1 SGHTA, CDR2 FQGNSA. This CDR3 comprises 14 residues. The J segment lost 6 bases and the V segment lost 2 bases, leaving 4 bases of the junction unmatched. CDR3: CASSLLREPNEQFF. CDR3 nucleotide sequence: TGTGCCAGCAGCTTATTGCGGGAGCCCAATGAGCAGTTCTTC.

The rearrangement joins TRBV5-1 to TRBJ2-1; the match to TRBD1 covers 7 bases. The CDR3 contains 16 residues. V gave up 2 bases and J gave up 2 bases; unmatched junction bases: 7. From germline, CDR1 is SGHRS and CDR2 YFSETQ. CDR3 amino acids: CASSLKQGTTYNEQFF. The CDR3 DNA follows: TGCGCCAGCAGCTTAAAACAGGGGACGACCTACAATGAGCAGTTCTTC.

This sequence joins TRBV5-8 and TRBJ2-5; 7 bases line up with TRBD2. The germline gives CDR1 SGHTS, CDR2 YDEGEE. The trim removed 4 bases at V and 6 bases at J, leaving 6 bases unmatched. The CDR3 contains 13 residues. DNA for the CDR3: TGTGCCAGCAGCCCCTTCGGGGGGAAGACCCAGTACTTC. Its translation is CASSPFGGKTQYF.

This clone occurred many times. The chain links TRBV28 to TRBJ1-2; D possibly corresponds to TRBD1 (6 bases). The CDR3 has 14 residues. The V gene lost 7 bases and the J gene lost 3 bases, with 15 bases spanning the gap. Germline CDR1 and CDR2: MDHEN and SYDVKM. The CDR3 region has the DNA TGTGCCAGCATCCCCTCCGGGGGGCACTATGGCTACACCTTC. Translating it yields CASIPSGGHYGYTF.

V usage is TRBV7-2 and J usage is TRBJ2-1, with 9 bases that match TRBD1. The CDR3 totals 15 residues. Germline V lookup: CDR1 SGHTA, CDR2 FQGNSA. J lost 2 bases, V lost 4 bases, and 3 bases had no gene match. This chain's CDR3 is CASSSTGGTYNEQFF. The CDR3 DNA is TGTGCCAGCAGCTCCACAGGGGGCACCTACAATGAGCAGTTCTTC.

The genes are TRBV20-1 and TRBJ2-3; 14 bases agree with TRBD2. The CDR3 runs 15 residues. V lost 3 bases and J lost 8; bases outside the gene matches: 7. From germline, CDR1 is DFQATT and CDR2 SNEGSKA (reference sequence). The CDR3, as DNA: TGCAGTGCTAGTCGGGGGACTAGCGGGGGAGGTACGCAGTATTTT. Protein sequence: CSASRGTSGGGTQYF.

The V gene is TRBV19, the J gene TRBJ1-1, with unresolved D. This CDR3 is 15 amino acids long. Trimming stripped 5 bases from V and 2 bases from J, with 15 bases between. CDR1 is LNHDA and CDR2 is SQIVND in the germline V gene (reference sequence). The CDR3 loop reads CASSAPSTVNTEAFF. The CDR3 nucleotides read TGTGCCAGTAGTGCGCCTTCAACAGTCAACACTGAAGCTTTCTTT.